The source of this T cell receptor (beta chain) is a study of early T cells in non-severe SARS-CoV-2 infection. Study-level information: Sequenced bulk RNA came from whole blood that was unsorted, and chains were unpaired.

Regarding the study as a whole: Private and CD4 specificities were missed by VDJdb matching, skewed to anti-spike CD8.

The CDR3 is made up of 16 amino acids. Germline V gene sequence: CDR1 DFQATT, CDR2 SNEGSKA (reference sequence). Trimming shortened V by 1 base and J by 9 bases, and 22 bases separated the two germline ends. This clonotype was recorded a few times. What it binds is unknown. Attachment of unique molecular identifiers was made to individual cDNA molecules. In TCRdb, the 5' RACE reads were re-called with MiXCR into one record per CDR3 protein. The sample records around 79,000 distinct CDR3 sequences, about 11% being singletons. Source: whole blood, taken at baseline. The chain links TRBV20-1 to TRBJ2-1; possible D gene TRBD1, 6 bases. The receptor comes from an adult who was a healthcare worker with PCR-confirmed SARS-CoV-2 infection or an uninfected control (not recorded which). CDR3 sequence (DNA): TGCAGTGCTAGAGGCTACCGGGACACGCTTGGTACTGAGCAGTTCTTC. Translation: CSARGYRDTLGTEQFF.